The 3 T cell receptor beta chains presented below share a single source sample, sequenced in a study of tumor-infiltrating lymphocytes in localized non-small cell lung cancer. Produced via immunoSEQ multiplex PCR; TCRdb's table is partial and in-frame only. This sample has 4,500 to 7,000 clones; 81% occur once, and the top ten carry about 9.1%. The sample was lung tumor tissue. Receptors were obtained from a human donor with non-small cell lung cancer.

The chain carries TRBV7-9 and TRBJ2-5, with D uncertain. The CDR3 has 16 amino acids. From germline, CDR1 is SEHNR and CDR2 FQNEAQ (reference sequence). V lost 5 bases and J lost 6, with 22 bases in between. The CDR3 is CASSQPHGSVGQTQYF. CDR3 DNA: TGTGCCAGCAGCCAGCCGCACGGGTCCGTCGGACAGACCCAGTACTTC. Variable domain in full (rest from reference TRBV7-9 and TRBJ2-5): DTGVSQNPRHKITKRGQNVTFRCDPISEHNRLYWYRQTLGQGPEFLTYFQNEAQLEKSRLLSDRFSAERPKGSFSTLEIQRTEQGDSAMYLCASSQPHGSVGQTQYFGPGTRLLVL.

Concerning this clone itself: Compared with germline, one end of the junction differs, possibly owing to a read error. The chain combines TRBV7-7 with TRBJ2-3, with D possibly matching TRBD2 (5 bases). The length of the CDR3 is 15 residues. Per the germline V gene, CDR1 is SSHAT and CDR2 is FNYEAQ (reference sequence). The CDR3 DNA follows: TGTGCTAGCAGCCCAAGCCCGGCAAGCGGTGATACGCAGTATTTT. It yields the protein CASSPSPASGDTQYF.

This clone was recorded once. The rearrangement uses TRBV11-3 and TRBJ2-1; D is unclear. This CDR3 comprises 16 residues. Germline assignment: CDR1 SGHNT and CDR2 YENEEA. V dropped 2 bases and J dropped 8 bases, with 19 bases sitting between them. CDR3: CASSLTADASQDEQFF. The CDR3 DNA reads TGTGCCAGCAGCTTAACGGCGGACGCCTCTCAGGATGAGCAGTTCTTC.